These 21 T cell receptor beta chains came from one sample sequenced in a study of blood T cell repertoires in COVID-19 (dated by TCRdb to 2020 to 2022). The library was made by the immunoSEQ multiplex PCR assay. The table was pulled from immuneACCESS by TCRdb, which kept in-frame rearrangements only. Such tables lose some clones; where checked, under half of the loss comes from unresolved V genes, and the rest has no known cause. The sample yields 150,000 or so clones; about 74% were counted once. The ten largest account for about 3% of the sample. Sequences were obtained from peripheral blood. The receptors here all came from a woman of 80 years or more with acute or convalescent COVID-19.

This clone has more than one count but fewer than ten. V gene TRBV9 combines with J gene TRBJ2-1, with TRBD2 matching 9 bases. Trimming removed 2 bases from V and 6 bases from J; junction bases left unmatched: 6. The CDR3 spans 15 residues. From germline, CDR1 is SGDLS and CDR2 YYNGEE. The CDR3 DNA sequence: TGTGCCAGCAGCGTGAGTACTAGCGGGTTCAATGAGCAGTTCTTC. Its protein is CASSVSTSGFNEQFF.

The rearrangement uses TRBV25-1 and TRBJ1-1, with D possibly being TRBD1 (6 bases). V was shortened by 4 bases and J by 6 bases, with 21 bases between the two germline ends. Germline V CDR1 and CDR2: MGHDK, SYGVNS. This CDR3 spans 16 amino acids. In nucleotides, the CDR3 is TGTGCCAGCAGTGCCTTCCTCGCAGGGGTTGGCGCTGAAGCTTTCTTT. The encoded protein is CASSAFLAGVGAEAFF.

CDR3 in DNA: TGTGCCAGCAGCCAAGGTTATGGGGGGTTCGAGCAGTACTTC. It encodes CASSQGYGGFEQYF. V and J are TRBV3-1 (or the pseudogene TRBV3-2) and TRBJ2-7; weak D call: TRBD2 (6 bases). Germline V gene data show CDR1 as LGHDT and CDR2 as YNNKEL (reference sequence). The CDR3 has 14 amino acids. Trimming left V 1 base short and J 6 bases short, with 13 bases between.

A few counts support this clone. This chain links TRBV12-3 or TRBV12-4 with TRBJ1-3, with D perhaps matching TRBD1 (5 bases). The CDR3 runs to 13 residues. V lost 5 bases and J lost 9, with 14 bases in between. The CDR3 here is CASSPGAWRTIYF. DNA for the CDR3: TGTGCCAGCAGTCCTGGGGCCTGGCGCACCATATATTTT.

CDR3 in amino acids: CASSLLGTGSGANVLTF. CDR3 DNA sequence: TGTGCCAGCAGCTTGCTCGGGACAGGGTCCGGGGCCAACGTCCTGACTTTC. The genes are TRBV5-4 and TRBJ2-6; TRBD1 matches at 9 bases. Unmatched junction bases numbered 6, after V lost 1 base and J lost 4 bases. The CDR3 extends over 17 amino acids. Germline assignment: CDR1 SGHNT and CDR2 YYREEE (reference sequence).

The CDR3 DNA follows: TGTGCCACCTTCTACAATGAGCAGTTCTTC. Translating gives CATFYNEQFF. This rearrangement joins TRBV10-3 to TRBJ2-1; D gene ambiguous. Germline V lookup: CDR1 ENHRY, CDR2 SYGVKD. The CDR3 sequence is 10 residues long. The V end lost 10 bases, the J end lost 3 bases, and 4 bases lay between the germline ends.

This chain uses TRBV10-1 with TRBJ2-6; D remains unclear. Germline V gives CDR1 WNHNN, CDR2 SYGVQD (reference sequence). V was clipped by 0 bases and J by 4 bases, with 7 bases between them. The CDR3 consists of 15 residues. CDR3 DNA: TGCGCCAGCAGTGAGTCGACTGCCGGGGCCAACGTCCTGACTTTC. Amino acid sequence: CASSESTAGANVLTF.

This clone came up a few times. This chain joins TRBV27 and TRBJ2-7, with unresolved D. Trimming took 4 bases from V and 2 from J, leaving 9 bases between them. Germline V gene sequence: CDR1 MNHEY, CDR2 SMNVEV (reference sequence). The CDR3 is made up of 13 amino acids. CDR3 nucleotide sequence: TGTGCCAGCAGTTATCAGTCCGCCTACGAGCAGTACTTC. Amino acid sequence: CASSYQSAYEQYF.

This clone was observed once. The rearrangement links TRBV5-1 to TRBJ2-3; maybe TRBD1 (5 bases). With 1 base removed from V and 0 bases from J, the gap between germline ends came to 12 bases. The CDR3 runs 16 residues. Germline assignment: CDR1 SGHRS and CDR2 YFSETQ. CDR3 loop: CASSLWQPGSTDTQYF. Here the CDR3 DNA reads TGCGCCAGCAGCTTGTGGCAGCCAGGGAGCACAGATACGCAGTATTTT.

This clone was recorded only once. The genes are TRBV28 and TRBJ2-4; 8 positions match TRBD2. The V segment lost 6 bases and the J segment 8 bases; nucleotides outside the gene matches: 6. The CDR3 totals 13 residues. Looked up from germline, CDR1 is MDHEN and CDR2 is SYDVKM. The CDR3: CASRGAGVDIQYF. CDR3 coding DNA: TGTGCCAGCAGAGGAGCGGGAGTAGACATTCAGTACTTC. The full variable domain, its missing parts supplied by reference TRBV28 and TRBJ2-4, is DVKVTQSSRYLVKRTGEKVFLECVQDMDHENMFWYRQDPGLGLRLIYFSYDVKMKEKGDIPEGYSVSREKKERFSLILESASTNQTSMYLCASRGAGVDIQYFGAGTRLSVL.

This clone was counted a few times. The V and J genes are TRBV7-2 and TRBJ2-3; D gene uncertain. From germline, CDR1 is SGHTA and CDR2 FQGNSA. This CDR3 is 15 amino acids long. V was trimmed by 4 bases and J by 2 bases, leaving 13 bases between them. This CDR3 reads CASSSARHTTDTQYF. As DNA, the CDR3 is TGTGCCAGCAGCTCAGCGCGACACACCACAGATACGCAGTATTTT.

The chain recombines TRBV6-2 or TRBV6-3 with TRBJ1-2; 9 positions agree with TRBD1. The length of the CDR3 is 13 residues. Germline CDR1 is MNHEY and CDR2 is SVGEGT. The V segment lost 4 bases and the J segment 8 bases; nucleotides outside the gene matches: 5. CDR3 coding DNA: TGTGCCAGCAGTTGGGACAGGGCGCGCGGCTACACCTTC. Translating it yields CASSWDRARGYTF.

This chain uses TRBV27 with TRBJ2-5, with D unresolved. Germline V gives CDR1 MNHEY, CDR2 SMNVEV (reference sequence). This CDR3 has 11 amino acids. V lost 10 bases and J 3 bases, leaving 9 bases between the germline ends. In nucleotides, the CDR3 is TGTGCCACCCCCCCCGAAGAGACCCAGTACTTC. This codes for CATPPEETQYF.

CDR3 region: CASSLTSSGELFF. The CDR3 DNA reads TGTGCCAGCAGTTTGACTAGCTCTGGGGAGCTGTTTTTT. This chain connects TRBV28 to TRBJ2-2, with 7 nucleotides matching TRBD2. The germline CDR1 and CDR2 sequences are MDHEN and SYDVKM. The CDR3 consists of 13 residues. V was clipped by 3 bases and J by 8 bases; unmatched bases: 3.

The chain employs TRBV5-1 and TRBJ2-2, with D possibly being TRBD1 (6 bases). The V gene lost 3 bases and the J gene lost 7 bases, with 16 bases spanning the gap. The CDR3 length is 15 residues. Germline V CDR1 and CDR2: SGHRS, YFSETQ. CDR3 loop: CASSWGLGEIGELFF. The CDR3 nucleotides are TGCGCCAGCAGCTGGGGGCTCGGGGAGATCGGGGAGCTGTTTTTT.

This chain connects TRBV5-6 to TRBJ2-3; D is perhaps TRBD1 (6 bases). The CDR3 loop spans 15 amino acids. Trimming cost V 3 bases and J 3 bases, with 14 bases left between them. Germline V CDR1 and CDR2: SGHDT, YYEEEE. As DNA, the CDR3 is TGTGCCAGCAGCTGGGATTATCAGGGGACAGATACGCAGTATTTT. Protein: CASSWDYQGTDTQYF.

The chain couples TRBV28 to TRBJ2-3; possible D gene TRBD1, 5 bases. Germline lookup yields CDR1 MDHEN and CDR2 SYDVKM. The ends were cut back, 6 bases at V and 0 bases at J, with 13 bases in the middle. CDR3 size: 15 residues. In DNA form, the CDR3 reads TGTGCCAGCAGCCTAATAGGGGATAGCACAGATACGCAGTATTTT. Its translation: CASSLIGDSTDTQYF.

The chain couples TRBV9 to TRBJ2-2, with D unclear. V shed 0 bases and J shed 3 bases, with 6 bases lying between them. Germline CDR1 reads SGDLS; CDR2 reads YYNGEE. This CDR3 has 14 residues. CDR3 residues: CASSVDSYTGELFF. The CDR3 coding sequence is TGTGCCAGCAGCGTAGATTCGTACACCGGGGAGCTGTTTTTT.

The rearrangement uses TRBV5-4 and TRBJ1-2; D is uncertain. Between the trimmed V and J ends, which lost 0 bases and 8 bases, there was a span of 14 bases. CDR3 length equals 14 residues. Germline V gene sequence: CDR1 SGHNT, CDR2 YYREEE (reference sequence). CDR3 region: CASSLVGNTGGYTF. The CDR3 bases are TGTGCCAGCAGCTTGGTTGGAAATACGGGAGGCTACACCTTC.

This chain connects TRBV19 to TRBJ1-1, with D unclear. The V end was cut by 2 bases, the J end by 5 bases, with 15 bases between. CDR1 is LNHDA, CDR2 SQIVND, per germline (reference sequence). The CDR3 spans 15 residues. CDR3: CASSIPRGARTEAFF. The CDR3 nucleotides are TGTGCCAGTAGTATACCCCGCGGAGCGAGGACTGAAGCTTTCTTT.

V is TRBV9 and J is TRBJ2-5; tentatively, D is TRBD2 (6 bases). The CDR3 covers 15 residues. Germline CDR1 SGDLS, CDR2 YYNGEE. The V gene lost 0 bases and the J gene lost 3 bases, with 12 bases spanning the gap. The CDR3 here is CASSVAAGTKETQYF. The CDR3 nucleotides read TGTGCCAGCAGCGTAGCAGCGGGCACCAAAGAGACCCAGTACTTC.